The next 29 T cell receptor beta chains were all read from a single sample in a study of T cells in localized non-small cell lung cancer. Profiled with immunoSEQ multiplex PCR; TCRdb holds only in-frame clones, not every one. The data hold tens of thousands of clones, with 83% observed a single time. This sample comprised PBMCs, obtained before any cancer treatment. The receptors stem from a man aged 40 to 70 with stage II lung adenocarcinoma.

This chain uses TRBV7-3 with TRBJ2-7, with TRBD1 as a possible D gene (5 bases). The CDR3 is 16 residues long. Trimming stripped 5 bases from V and 2 bases from J, with 19 bases between. Germline V gene lookup returns CDR1 SGHTA and CDR2 FQGTGA. CDR3 region: CASSLTDQGLPYEQYF. The CDR3 bases are TGTGCCAGCAGCCTTACGGATCAGGGATTACCCTACGAGCAGTACTTC.

The chain is built from TRBV19 and TRBJ1-1, with D perhaps matching TRBD1 (6 bases). CDR1 is LNHDA, CDR2 SQIVND, per germline (reference sequence). Trimming removed 1 base at V and 1 base at J, with 7 bases between. The CDR3 sequence is 14 residues long. CDR3 region: CASSIGGQNTEAFF. CDR3 bases: TGTGCCAGTAGTATAGGGGGACAGAACACTGAAGCTTTCTTT. Based on the CDR3 plus reference TRBV19 and TRBJ1-1, the full variable domain is DGGITQSPKYLFRKEGQNVTLSCEQNLNHDAMYWYRQDPGQGLRLIYYSQIVNDFQKGDIAEGYSVSREKKESFPLTVTSAQKNPTAFYLCASSIGGQNTEAFFGQGTRLTVV.

There are a few counts of this clone. CDR3 residues: CASSSLGGRREQYF. The CDR3 DNA reads as TGTGCCAGCAGTAGCCTGGGAGGAAGGCGGGAGCAGTACTTC. This chain uses TRBV27 with TRBJ2-7, with TRBD2 as a possible D gene (6 bases). The CDR3 contains 14 residues. Germline CDR1 reads MNHEY; CDR2 reads SMNVEV (reference sequence). The V end lost 5 bases, the J end lost 7 bases, and 18 bases lay between the germline ends.

This chain uses TRBV18 with TRBJ2-7, with D perhaps matching TRBD1 (6 bases). Trimming shortened V by 6 bases and J by 7 bases, and 16 bases separated the two germline ends. Germline V gives CDR1 KGHSH, CDR2 LQKENI. This CDR3 spans 13 amino acids. For the CDR3, the DNA is TGTGCCAGCTCTCCGGGACACCGATCTGAGCAGTACTTC. This translates into CASSPGHRSEQYF. Together with reference TRBV18 and TRBJ2-7, the CDR3 gives the full variable domain: NAGVMQNPRHLVRRRGQEARLRCSPMKGHSHVYWYRQLPEEGLKFMVYLQKENIIDESGMPKERFSAEFPKEGPSILRIQQVVRGDSAAYFCASSPGHRSEQYFGPGTRLTVT.

The chain is built from TRBV6-1 and TRBJ1-2; weak D call: TRBD1 (6 bases). Germline V lookup: CDR1 MNHNS, CDR2 SASEGT. V was shortened by 6 bases and J by 4 bases, with 15 bases between the two germline ends. This CDR3 spans 14 amino acids. The CDR3 reads CASSRQDLLYGYTF. CDR3 sequence (DNA): TGTGCCAGCAGCCGACAGGACCTTCTCTATGGCTACACCTTC.

The V gene is TRBV29-1, the J gene TRBJ1-4; D possibly corresponds to TRBD1 (6 bases). Looked up from germline, CDR1 is SQVTM and CDR2 is ANQGSEA. CDR3 length equals 12 residues. With 4 bases removed from V and 9 bases from J, the gap between germline ends came to 12 bases. DNA for the CDR3: TGCAGCGTTGCAGAGGACAGTCAAAAACTGTTTTTT. This codes for CSVAEDSQKLFF.

V usage is TRBV6-5 and J usage is TRBJ2-3; 7 bases align to TRBD1. Trimming cost V 6 bases and J 5 bases; bases outside gene matches: 8. Germline CDR1 and CDR2: MNHEY and SVGAGI. The CDR3 extends over 14 amino acids. DNA of the CDR3: TGTGCCAGCAGGCCGGGACAGCACAAAGATACGCAGTATTTT. Its protein product is CASRPGQHKDTQYF.

The chain joins TRBV7-3 to TRBJ2-2; 12 bases agree with TRBD2. V dropped 4 bases and J dropped 5; count of bases not matched to a gene: 5. The V gene's germline CDR1 is SGHTA and CDR2 FQGTGA. The CDR3 covers 16 residues. The CDR3 DNA reads TGTGCCAGCAGCTCCACCGGGACTAGCGGGACCGGGGAGCTGTTTTTT. This gives the protein CASSSTGTSGTGELFF. Together with reference TRBV7-3 and TRBJ2-2, the CDR3 gives the full variable domain: GAGVSQTPSNKVTEKGKYVELRCDPISGHTALYWYRQSLGQGPEFLIYFQGTGAADDSGLPNDRFFAVRPEGSVSTLKIQRTERGDSAVYLCASSSTGTSGTGELFFGEGSRLTVL.

The J gene is TRBJ2-5, the V gene TRBV10-3; 10 bases agree with TRBD1. Germline V CDR1 and CDR2: ENHRY, SYGVKD. The CDR3 is 15 residues long. J gave up 4 bases and V 2 bases, and 4 bases lay outside the gene matches. The CDR3 spells CAISEGTGESETQYF. The CDR3, as DNA: TGTGCCATCAGTGAGGGGACAGGGGAATCAGAGACCCAGTACTTC.

The rearrangement uses TRBV19 and TRBJ1-2; 11 nucleotides match TRBD1. The CDR3 has 15 residues. The germline gives CDR1 LNHDA, CDR2 SQIVND (reference sequence). The V and J ends lost 9 bases and 8 bases, in that order; junction bases with no gene match: 14. CDR3 DNA: TGTGCCAGCCTTGGGGTTGGACAGGGGGCGAAGGGCTACACCTTC. Translation gives CASLGVGQGAKGYTF. The variable domain in full, completed from reference TRBV19 and TRBJ1-2, reads DGGITQSPKYLFRKEGQNVTLSCEQNLNHDAMYWYRQDPGQGLRLIYYSQIVNDFQKGDIAEGYSVSREKKESFPLTVTSAQKNPTAFYLCASLGVGQGAKGYTFGSGTRLTVV.

This clone showed up just a few times. This chain connects TRBV7-9 to TRBJ1-2; 7 bases line up with TRBD1. After removal of 5 bases from V and 5 bases from J, the junction contained 8 bases not matched to a gene. Germline V lookup: CDR1 SEHNR, CDR2 FQNEAQ (reference sequence). CDR3 length: 14 residues. The CDR3 DNA reads TGTGCCAGCAGCCTTGGGACAGCTTTTTATGGCTACACCTTC. Amino acids: CASSLGTAFYGYTF.

The chain combines TRBV29-1 with TRBJ2-5, with D possibly being TRBD1 or TRBD2 (6 bases each). The V end lost 5 bases, the J end lost 5 bases, and 18 bases lay between the germline ends. Germline CDR1 and CDR2: SQVTM and ANQGSEA. This CDR3 region has 14 residues. The CDR3 loop reads CSVTGRGGEETQYF. The CDR3 DNA reads as TGCAGCGTTACGGGCAGGGGAGGCGAGGAGACCCAGTACTTC.

The rearrangement joins TRBV19 to TRBJ1-2; D gene ambiguous. CDR3 size: 15 residues. V was cut by 3 bases and J by 3 bases, with 14 bases left in between. Germline CDR1 LNHDA, CDR2 SQIVND (reference sequence). The CDR3, as DNA: TGTGCCAGTAGTATTGCTGGGAGGGCGGACTATGGCTACACCTTC. This translates into CASSIAGRADYGYTF.

This clone was counted between two and nine times. This chain connects TRBV6-6 to TRBJ1-4; 8 bases match TRBD1. Trimming took 6 bases from V and 7 from J; bases not matched to a gene: 7. In germline, CDR1 is MNHNY, CDR2 SVGAGI (reference sequence). This CDR3 spans 14 amino acids. CDR3 DNA: TGTGCCAGCAGATCAGGGGGCATTGTTGAAAAACTGTTTTTT. The encoded protein is CASRSGGIVEKLFF.

V and J are TRBV7-2 and TRBJ2-7; the match to TRBD2 covers 11 bases. CDR1 is SGHTA, CDR2 FQGNSA, per germline. The CDR3 has 15 residues. Trimming at V came to 5 bases and at J to 3 bases, leaving 6 bases not matched to a gene. The CDR3 region is CASSRTGTSGYEQYF. The CDR3 DNA is TGTGCCAGCAGCCGGACCGGGACTAGCGGCTACGAGCAGTACTTC.

The chain carries TRBV5-4 and TRBJ2-3, with a tentative D call TRBD2 (6 bases). Looked up from germline, CDR1 is SGHNT and CDR2 is YYREEE (reference sequence). Trimming cost V 0 bases and J 0 bases, with 11 bases left between them. The CDR3 has 16 amino acids. CDR3 sequence (DNA): TGTGCCAGCAGCTTGGCCGGCGGGGCTAGCACAGATACGCAGTATTTT. It encodes CASSLAGGASTDTQYF.

Only one count was recorded for this clone. The chain couples TRBV6-6 to TRBJ2-2; D might be TRBD1 (6 bases). Trimming took off 5 bases at V and 4 bases at J, with 11 bases between the two ends. CDR1 and CDR2 from the germline V gene are MNHNY and SVGAGI (reference sequence). The CDR3 spans 14 residues. In DNA form, the CDR3 reads TGTGCCAGCAGTCCCAGGGGAGTCACCGGGGAGCTGTTTTTT. This sequence encodes CASSPRGVTGELFF.

This chain connects TRBV2 to TRBJ2-7, with 7 bases aligning to TRBD1. Germline V gene sequence: CDR1 SNHLY, CDR2 FYNNEI. The CDR3 is 16 amino acids. The junction had 16 bases not matched to a gene; V was cut back by 6 bases and J by 5 bases. The CDR3 spells CASRPGQSVPFDEQYF. CDR3 bases: TGTGCCAGCAGACCGGGACAGTCGGTCCCTTTCGACGAGCAGTACTTC.

The chain uses TRBV7-8 and TRBJ2-2; the D gene is possibly TRBD2 (5 bases). The germline V gene has CDR1 SGHVS and CDR2 FQNEAQ. CDR3 length: 16 amino acids. V gave up 3 bases and J gave up 0 bases, with 11 bases separating them. The CDR3 protein is CASSFNSATNTGELFF. Written as DNA, the CDR3 is TGTGCCAGCAGCTTCAATAGCGCCACGAACACCGGGGAGCTGTTTTTT.

The gene calls are TRBV5-1 and TRBJ2-3; 7 bases are shared with TRBD2. Germline V gene sequence: CDR1 SGHRS, CDR2 YFSETQ. The CDR3 extends over 15 amino acids. V lost 0 bases and J lost 2; bases outside the gene matches: 3. The CDR3, as DNA: TGCGCCAGCAGCTTGGTGCGGGGGAACACAGATACGCAGTATTTT. It encodes CASSLVRGNTDTQYF.

The chain recombines TRBV7-2 with TRBJ1-2; TRBD1 matches 9 bases. CDR1 is SGHTA and CDR2 is FQGNSA in the germline V gene. V lost 0 bases, J lost 7 bases, and 0 bases stayed unmatched. This CDR3 spans 13 amino acids. CDR3 sequence: CASSLADRGGYTF. CDR3 sequence (DNA): TGTGCCAGCAGCTTAGCGGACAGGGGTGGCTACACCTTC.

This chain joins TRBV2 and TRBJ1-2; D gene ambiguous. Germline V gives CDR1 SNHLY, CDR2 FYNNEI. This CDR3 region has 15 residues. The V and J ends lost 7 bases and 6 bases respectively, with 21 bases between them. The CDR3 DNA follows: TGTGCCAGCATGGGTGAGGCGAAATTGACGGATGGCTACACCTTC. Translation: CASMGEAKLTDGYTF.

The rearrangement joins TRBV11-1 to TRBJ2-7; D uncertain. There are 14 residues in the CDR3. V was pared by 1 base and J by 5 bases, with 12 bases between. The germline V gene has CDR1 SGHAT and CDR2 FQDESV (reference sequence). CDR3 in DNA: TGTGCCAGCAGCTTAGAGCTTGTTAGTAACGAGCAGTACTTC. Protein sequence: CASSLELVSNEQYF.

The J gene is TRBJ1-6, the V gene TRBV5-4, with TRBD1 matching over 7 bases. J was trimmed by 7 bases and V by 4 bases; bases with no gene match: 8. CDR1 and CDR2 (germline): SGHNT, YYREEE (reference sequence). The CDR3 runs to 15 residues. The CDR3 is CASSDRTGVNSPLHF. The CDR3 bases are TGTGCCAGCAGCGATCGGACAGGAGTAAATTCACCCCTCCACTTT. The whole variable domain, filled in from reference TRBV5-4 and TRBJ1-6, reads ETGVTQSPTHLIKTRGQQVTLRCSSQSGHNTVSWYQQALGQGPQFIFQYYREEENGRGNFPPRFSGLQFPNYSSELNVNALELDDSALYLCASSDRTGVNSPLHFGNGTRLTVT.

The V and J genes are TRBV5-5 and TRBJ1-1, with TRBD1 matching over 9 bases. With 4 bases clipped from V and 3 bases from J, the junction kept 7 bases outside the gene matches. Germline V lookup: CDR1 SGHKS, CDR2 YYEKEE (reference sequence). This CDR3 spans 15 amino acids. The CDR3 spells CASSNRDRAYTEAFF. CDR3 in DNA: TGTGCCAGCAGCAACCGGGACAGGGCATACACTGAAGCTTTCTTT.

The chain carries TRBV19 and TRBJ1-6; D gene unclear. V was shortened by 3 bases and J by 0 bases, with 3 bases between the two germline ends. Germline lookup yields CDR1 LNHDA and CDR2 SQIVND (reference sequence). The CDR3 sequence is 14 residues long. The CDR3 here is CASSMDSYNSPLHF. The CDR3 coding sequence is TGTGCCAGTAGTATGGACTCCTATAATTCACCCCTCCACTTT.

The V gene is TRBV28, the J gene TRBJ1-1; 7 nucleotides line up with TRBD1. The CDR3 has 15 residues. Germline CDR1 reads MDHEN; CDR2 reads SYDVKM. After removal of 2 bases from V and 8 bases from J, the junction contained 11 bases not matched to a gene. The CDR3 nucleotides are TGTGCCAGCAGTTTAACCGGGACAGCTAAACGAGAAGCTTTCTTT. This encodes CASSLTGTAKREAFF.

This clone came up once. The chain has TRBV28 and TRBJ1-2; possibly TRBD1 for D (5 bases). The CDR3 sequence is 12 residues long. V lost 6 bases and J 7 bases, leaving 12 bases between the germline ends. Germline V gene sequence: CDR1 MDHEN, CDR2 SYDVKM. The CDR3 DNA reads as TGTGCCAGCAGCGTTTCGGGGCGTGGCTACACCTTC. As protein: CASSVSGRGYTF.

In its sample, this clone was seen once. The chain uses TRBV19 and TRBJ2-6; TRBD1 matches 8 bases. The CDR3 contains 17 residues. The V segment lost 8 bases and the J segment 1 base; nucleotides outside the gene matches: 10. Germline loops: CDR1 LNHDA, CDR2 SQIVND (reference sequence). This CDR3 is CASSTGEVWSGANVLTF. The DNA of the CDR3 is TGTGCCAGTTCGACAGGGGAGGTTTGGTCTGGGGCCAACGTCCTGACTTTC. The variable domain in full, completed from reference TRBV19 and TRBJ2-6, reads DGGITQSPKYLFRKEGQNVTLSCEQNLNHDAMYWYRQDPGQGLRLIYYSQIVNDFQKGDIAEGYSVSREKKESFPLTVTSAQKNPTAFYLCASSTGEVWSGANVLTFGAGSRLTVL.